The rows below give T cell receptor beta chains drawn from one sample of a study of cytomegalovirus exposure and HLA in healthy donors. The data were produced by immunoSEQ multiplex PCR, yet TCRdb's version contains in-frame clones alone and is incomplete. Of some 150,000 clones in the sample, 63% were seen once. The sequencing input was PBMCs. These receptors were taken from a woman aged 55-70 years in good health and CMV-seropositive. CDR3s include the opening cysteine and the closing phenylalanine or tryptophan. The D gene is left open where the match is weak. Clone size is given for some rows only: seen once, a few or many times, or a class if the clone is expanded.

15	TRBD1	once	TRBJ2-1	TRBV27	CATARGTGSYNEQFF
15	NA	NA	TRBJ2-7	TRBV14	CASSQGYRSDYEQYF
16	NA	few	TRBJ2-3	TRBV4-2	CASSQDWRVSTDTQYF
15	NA	NA	TRBJ1-1	TRBV5-1	CASSLYKGLNTEAFF
17	NA	NA	TRBJ1-6	TRBV30	CAWSGGRGLTYNSPLHF
14	NA	few	TRBJ2-3	TRBV5-1	CASSLVSGTDTQYF
13	NA	NA	TRBJ2-1	TRBV6-6	CASTNLGYNEQFF
13	NA	NA	TRBJ1-1	TRBV30	CALMGHLNTEAFF
15	TRBD1	few	TRBJ2-2	TRBV5-1	CASSAAGQGAGELFF
13	NA	NA	TRBJ1-2	TRBV5-1	CASSLDDSYGYTF